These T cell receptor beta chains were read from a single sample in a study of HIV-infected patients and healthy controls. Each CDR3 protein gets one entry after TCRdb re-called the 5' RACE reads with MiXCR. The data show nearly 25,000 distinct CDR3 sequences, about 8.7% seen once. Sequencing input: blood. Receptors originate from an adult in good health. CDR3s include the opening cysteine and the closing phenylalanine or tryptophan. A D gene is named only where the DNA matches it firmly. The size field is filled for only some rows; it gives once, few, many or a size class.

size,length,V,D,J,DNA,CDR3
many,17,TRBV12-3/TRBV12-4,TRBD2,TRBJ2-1,TGTGCCAGCAGTTTTCCCGGGACTAGCCGCCCTCTCAATGAGCAGTTCTTC,CASSFPGTSRPLNEQFF
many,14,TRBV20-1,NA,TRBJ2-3,TGCAGTGCTAGCAGGGGAGTTAGCACAGATACGCAGTATTTT,CSASRGVSTDTQYF
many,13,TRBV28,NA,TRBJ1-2,TGTGCCAGCAGTTTAACAGGCGTCTATGGCTACACCTTC,CASSLTGVYGYTF
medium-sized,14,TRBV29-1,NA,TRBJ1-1,TGCAGCGCGACATTCCCTCCGGGAAACACTGAAGCTTTCTTT,CSATFPPGNTEAFF
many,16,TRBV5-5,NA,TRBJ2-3,TGTGCCAGCAGTCTATCGGCAGCAGTTAGCACAGATACGCAGTATTTT,CASSLSAAVSTDTQYF
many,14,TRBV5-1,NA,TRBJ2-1,TGCGCCAGCAGCTTCTATCCAGCCGGGGATGAGCAGTTCTTC,CASSFYPAGDEQFF
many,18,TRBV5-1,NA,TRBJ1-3,TGCGCCAGCAGCTTGGAAGTGACCGCGGGAGTCGCTGGAAACACCATATATTTT,CASSLEVTAGVAGNTIYF
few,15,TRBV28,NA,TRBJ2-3,TGTGCCAGCAGTTTAAACGAACGGTACACAGATACGCAGTATTTT,CASSLNERYTDTQYF
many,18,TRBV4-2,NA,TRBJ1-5,TGTGCCAGCAGCCCAGGGAGATCGACAGCTCATAGCAATCAGCCCCAGCATTTT,CASSPGRSTAHSNQPQHF
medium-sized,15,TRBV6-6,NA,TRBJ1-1,TGTGCCAGCAGTCGCCCTAGGGGGGCGGCCACTGAAGCTTTCTTT,CASSRPRGAATEAFF
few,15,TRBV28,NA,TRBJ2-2,TGTGCCAGCCTTCGAGATAACAGGGTGACCGGGGAGCTGTTTTTT,CASLRDNRVTGELFF
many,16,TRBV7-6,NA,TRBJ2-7,TGTGCCAGCAGCCGTACGACAGGAAGTAGGGACTACGAGCAGTACTTC,CASSRTTGSRDYEQYF
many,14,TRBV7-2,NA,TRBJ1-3,TGTGCCAGCACCCCAAGGTCTCCGGGAAACACCATATATTTT,CASTPRSPGNTIYF
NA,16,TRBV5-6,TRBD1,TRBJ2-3,TGTGCCAGCAGCTTGGACAGGGGCTTAAGCACAGATACGCAGTATTTT,CASSLDRGLSTDTQYF
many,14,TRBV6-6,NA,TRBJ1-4,TGTGCCAGCAGTTATCGGCAGGGGAATGAAAAACTGTTTTTT,CASSYRQGNEKLFF
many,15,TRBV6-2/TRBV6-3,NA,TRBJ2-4,TGTGCCAGCAGTTACGACAGGCTAGCCAAAAACATTCAGTACTTC,CASSYDRLAKNIQYF
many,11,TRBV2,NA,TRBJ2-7,TGTGCCAGCAGTGAAGCCAACGAGCAGTACTTC,CASSEANEQYF